The T cell receptor beta chain described here comes from a study of shared T cell receptors in the human thymus. Using immunoSEQ multiplex PCR, the repertoire was profiled, and TCRdb retains in-frame clones only, with some absent. The sample includes hundreds of thousands of clones, around 87% of them seen just once. The germline gives CDR1 MNHNY, CDR2 SVGAGI (reference sequence). The V segment lost 4 bases and the J segment 5 bases; nucleotides outside the gene matches: 7. The CDR3 length is 15 residues. The same data also contributed to another study, on human thymus T cells.

The receptor's source is a boy under three years old with a congenital heart defect. The rearrangement links TRBV6-6 to TRBJ2-7; 11 bases agree with TRBD2. Sequenced material: thymocytes. CDR3 in amino acids: CASSSSETSGDEQYF. The CDR3 bases are TGTGCCAGCAGTTCCTCGGAGACTAGCGGGGACGAGCAGTACTTC.